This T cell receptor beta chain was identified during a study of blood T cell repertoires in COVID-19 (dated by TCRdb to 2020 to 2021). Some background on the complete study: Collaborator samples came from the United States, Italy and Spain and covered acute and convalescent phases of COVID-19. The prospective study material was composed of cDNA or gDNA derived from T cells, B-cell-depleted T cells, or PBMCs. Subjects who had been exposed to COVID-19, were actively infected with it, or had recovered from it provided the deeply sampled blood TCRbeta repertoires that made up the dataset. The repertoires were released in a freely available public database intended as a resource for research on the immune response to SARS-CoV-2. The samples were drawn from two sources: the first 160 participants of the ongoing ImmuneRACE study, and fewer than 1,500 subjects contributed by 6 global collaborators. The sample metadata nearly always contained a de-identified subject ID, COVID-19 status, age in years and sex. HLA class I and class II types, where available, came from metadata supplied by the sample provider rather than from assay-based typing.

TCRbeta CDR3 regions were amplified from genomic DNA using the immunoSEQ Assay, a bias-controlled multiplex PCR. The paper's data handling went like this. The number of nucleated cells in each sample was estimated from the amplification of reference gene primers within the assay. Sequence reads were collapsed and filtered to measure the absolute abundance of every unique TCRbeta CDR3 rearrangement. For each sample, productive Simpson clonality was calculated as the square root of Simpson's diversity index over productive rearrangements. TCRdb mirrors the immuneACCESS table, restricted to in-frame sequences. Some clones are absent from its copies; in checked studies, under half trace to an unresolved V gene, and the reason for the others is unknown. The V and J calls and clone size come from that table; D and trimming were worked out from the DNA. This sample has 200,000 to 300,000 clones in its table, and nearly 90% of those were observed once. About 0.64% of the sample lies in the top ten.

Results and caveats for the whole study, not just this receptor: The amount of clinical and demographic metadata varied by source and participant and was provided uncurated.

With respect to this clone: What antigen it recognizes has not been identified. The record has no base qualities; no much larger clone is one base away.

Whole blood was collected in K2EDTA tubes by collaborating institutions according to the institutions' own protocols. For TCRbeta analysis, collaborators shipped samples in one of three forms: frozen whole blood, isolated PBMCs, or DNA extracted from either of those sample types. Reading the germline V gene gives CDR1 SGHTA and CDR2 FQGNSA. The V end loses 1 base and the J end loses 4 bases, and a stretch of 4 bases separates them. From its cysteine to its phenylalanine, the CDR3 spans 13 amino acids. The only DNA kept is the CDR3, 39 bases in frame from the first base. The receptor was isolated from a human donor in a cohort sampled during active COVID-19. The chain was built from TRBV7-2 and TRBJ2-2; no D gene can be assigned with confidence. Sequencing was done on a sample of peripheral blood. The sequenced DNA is TGTGCCAGCAGCTTAGGAGGCACCGGGGAGCTGTTTTTT. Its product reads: CASSLGGTGELFF.